Listed here are 30 T cell receptor beta chains from one sample, sequenced in a study of shared clonotypes between healthy human individuals. Profiled with immunoSEQ multiplex PCR; TCRdb holds only in-frame clones, not every one. Altogether about 2.4 million clones are present, 90% to 95% being singletons, with the ten largest covering around 0.37%. The specimen sequenced was naive CD4+ T cells from PBMCs. Subset described: CD45RA+ positively selected. The receptors stem from a man between 18 and 35 years old in good health. Some clones in this sample may be carry-over from other donors' samples.

The V and J genes are TRBV15 and TRBJ2-5, with D perhaps matching TRBD2 (6 bases). The CDR3 totals 14 residues. CDR1 is LNHNV, CDR2 YYDKDF, per germline (reference sequence). The V and J ends lost 0 bases and 7 bases respectively, with 12 bases between them. CDR3 region: CATSRDNGGLTQYF. In DNA form, the CDR3 reads TGTGCCACCAGCAGAGATAACGGGGGACTGACCCAGTACTTC.

The J gene is TRBJ2-5, the V gene TRBV9; 9 bases match TRBD2. Germline V lookup: CDR1 SGDLS, CDR2 YYNGEE. The J segment lost 3 bases and the V segment lost 0 bases, leaving 3 bases of the junction unmatched. This CDR3 is 15 amino acids long. CDR3 sequence reads: CASSVGTSAEETQYF. DNA of the CDR3: TGTGCCAGCAGCGTAGGGACTAGCGCTGAAGAGACCCAGTACTTC.

The V call is TRBV15, the J call TRBJ2-5; 7 bases align to TRBD2. Trimming cost V 2 bases and J 5 bases; bases outside gene matches: 11. The CDR3 length is 16 residues. CDR1 is LNHNV and CDR2 is YYDKDF in the germline V gene (reference sequence). The CDR3 loop is CATSRPRLAGWETQYF. CDR3 in DNA: TGTGCCACCAGCAGACCTAGACTAGCCGGATGGGAGACCCAGTACTTC.

The V call is TRBV9, the J call TRBJ2-3; D might be TRBD1 or TRBD2, each matching 5 bases. The CDR3 sequence is 16 residues long. The V gene lost 3 bases and the J gene lost 0 bases, with 14 bases spanning the gap. Germline loops: CDR1 SGDLS, CDR2 YYNGEE. This chain's CDR3 is CASSARGFTSTDTQYF. CDR3 DNA sequence: TGTGCCAGCAGCGCGAGGGGCTTCACGAGCACAGATACGCAGTATTTT.

J is TRBJ2-1 and V is TRBV15; 7 nucleotides line up with TRBD2. Germline values: CDR1 LNHNV, CDR2 YYDKDF (reference sequence). The length of the CDR3 is 15 residues. The V segment lost 7 bases and the J segment 0 bases; nucleotides outside the gene matches: 6. CDR3 sequence: CATKRLADSYNEQFF. CDR3 in DNA: TGTGCCACCAAACGACTAGCCGACTCCTACAATGAGCAGTTCTTC.

V and J are TRBV28 and TRBJ2-2; TRBD2 matches at 10 bases. The ends lost 6 bases at V and 5 bases at J; junction bases unmatched: 3. This CDR3 is built from 14 residues. CDR1 is MDHEN, CDR2 SYDVKM, per germline. CDR3 region: CASRGTSATGELFF. The DNA for the CDR3 is TGTGCCAGCAGAGGGACTAGCGCGACCGGGGAGCTGTTTTTT.

The rearrangement uses TRBV5-1 and TRBJ2-3; 7 bases fit TRBD1. V lost 4 bases to trimming and J lost 4 bases; unmatched junction nucleotides: 9. This CDR3 is built from 15 residues. The germline CDR1 and CDR2 sequences are SGHRS and YFSETQ. The CDR3 here is CASSLVTGSADTQYF. As DNA, the CDR3 is TGCGCCAGCAGCCTCGTGACAGGGTCCGCAGATACGCAGTATTTT.

This clone was counted a single time. This rearrangement joins TRBV4-2 to TRBJ1-3; 9 bases are shared with TRBD1. The CDR3 consists of 16 residues. The germline V gene encodes CDR1 LGHNA and CDR2 YNFKEQ. After removal of 2 bases from V and 7 bases from J, the junction contained 9 bases not matched to a gene. The CDR3 spells CASSQMVDRGTNTIYF. CDR3 bases: TGTGCCAGCAGCCAAATGGTTGACAGGGGGACGAACACCATATATTTT.

Notes on this clone: The same CDR3 also results from other DNA sequences found in this sample. This sequence joins TRBV6-5 and TRBJ2-6, with D hard to call. The CDR3 has 15 residues. V was clipped by 1 base and J by 0 bases, with 4 bases between them. In germline, CDR1 is MNHEY, CDR2 SVGAGI. CDR3 coding DNA: TGTGCCAGCAGTTACTTCAGCTCTGGGGCCAACGTCCTGACTTTC. As protein: CASSYFSSGANVLTF.

The chain couples TRBV29-1 to TRBJ2-1, with D tentatively TRBD2 (5 bases). Germline CDR1 and CDR2: SQVTM and ANQGSEA. The V and J ends lost 7 bases and 9 bases respectively, with 10 bases between them. CDR3 length: 10 residues. CDR3 nucleotides: TGCAGCGCCCTCCGGGGTGAGCAGTTCTTC. Encoded protein: CSALRGEQFF.

The chain recombines TRBV7-8 with TRBJ1-4, with D possibly TRBD1 on 5 matching bases. The CDR3 extends over 15 amino acids. Trimming shortened V by 3 bases and J by 0 bases, and 8 bases separated the two germline ends. Germline values: CDR1 SGHVS, CDR2 FQNEAQ. The CDR3 DNA reads as TGTGCCAGCAGCTTTGGACATACAACTAATGAAAAACTGTTTTTT. This translates into CASSFGHTTNEKLFF.

The chain uses TRBV7-6 and TRBJ2-1; maybe TRBD2 (5 bases). Looked up from germline, CDR1 is SGHVS and CDR2 is FNYEAQ. Trimming cost V 3 bases and J 2 bases, with 11 bases left between them. The CDR3 has 15 amino acids. The CDR3, as DNA: TGTGCCAGCAGCTTTGGGAGCCCCGCCTACAATGAGCAGTTCTTC. Its translation: CASSFGSPAYNEQFF.

The V and J genes are TRBV28 and TRBJ1-2; TRBD1 might be the D (5 bases). Trimming took off 7 bases at V and 10 bases at J, with 19 bases between the two ends. CDR3 length: 13 residues. Germline V lookup: CDR1 MDHEN, CDR2 SYDVKM. The CDR3 loop reads CASMGREGEDYTF. CDR3 nucleotides: TGTGCCAGCATGGGCAGGGAGGGCGAAGACTACACCTTC.

This rearrangement joins TRBV6-1 to TRBJ1-5; possibly TRBD1 for D (5 bases). Germline V CDR1 and CDR2: MNHNS, SASEGT. The CDR3 loop spans 14 amino acids. Trimming stripped 8 bases from V and 6 bases from J, with 17 bases between. CDR3 residues: CASGQTVGFQPQHF. The CDR3 nucleotides are TGTGCCAGCGGCCAGACAGTAGGGTTTCAGCCCCAGCATTTT.

The genes are TRBV5-4 and TRBJ2-1, with D unresolved. This CDR3 spans 14 amino acids. Germline V CDR1 and CDR2: SGHNT, YYREEE (reference sequence). Trimming removed 2 bases from V and 6 bases from J, with 12 bases in between. The chain's CDR3 is CASSLPSTFNEQFF. The CDR3 bases are TGTGCCAGCAGCTTACCCAGCACTTTCAATGAGCAGTTCTTC.

Here the CDR3 reads CASRSTTVTGELFF. DNA of the CDR3: TGTGCCAGCAGGAGTACGACTGTCACCGGGGAGCTGTTTTTT. This sequence joins TRBV2 and TRBJ2-2; D is ambiguous. The V gene lost 6 bases and the J gene lost 4 bases, with 12 bases spanning the gap. The CDR3 runs 14 residues. Germline V gives CDR1 SNHLY, CDR2 FYNNEI.

The V gene is TRBV5-1, the J gene TRBJ2-5, with D possibly called TRBD1 or TRBD2 (5 bases each). CDR3 length: 19 amino acids. In germline, CDR1 is SGHRS, CDR2 YFSETQ. Between the trimmed V and J ends, which lost 4 bases and 2 bases, there was a span of 27 bases. The CDR3: CASSERGGWGSAWQETQYF. The CDR3, as DNA: TGCGCCAGCAGCGAGAGGGGCGGGTGGGGCTCGGCCTGGCAAGAGACCCAGTACTTC.

The CDR3 DNA reads as TGTGCCAGCAGACCCGGGGGTTACTCCTACGAGCAGTACTTC. Residues: CASRPGGYSYEQYF. The chain links TRBV28 to TRBJ2-7; D might be TRBD2 (6 bases). CDR1 MDHEN and CDR2 SYDVKM come from the germline V gene. The CDR3 runs to 14 residues. V lost 6 bases and J 0 bases, leaving 12 bases between the germline ends.

V usage is TRBV6-5 and J usage is TRBJ2-3, with TRBD1 as a possible D gene (5 bases). The CDR3 sequence is 14 residues long. V gave up 6 bases and J gave up 0 bases, with 10 bases separating them. CDR1 is MNHEY, CDR2 SVGAGI, per germline. CDR3 region: CASRRTRSTDTQYF. The CDR3 coding sequence is TGTGCCAGCAGGCGGACACGTAGCACAGATACGCAGTATTTT.

V usage is TRBV28 and J usage is TRBJ1-1, with 8 bases that match TRBD1. Germline lookup yields CDR1 MDHEN and CDR2 SYDVKM. The CDR3 is 17 amino acids. V lost 8 bases to trimming and J lost 8 bases; unmatched junction nucleotides: 22. The CDR3 reads CASPPHTMGQAPAEAFF. The CDR3 DNA reads TGTGCCAGCCCTCCTCATACTATGGGACAGGCCCCGGCCGAAGCTTTCTTT.

The rearrangement uses TRBV19 and TRBJ2-2; D uncertain. The CDR3 sequence is 13 residues long. Germline CDR1 LNHDA, CDR2 SQIVND (reference sequence). V lost 5 bases and J 6 bases, leaving 10 bases between the germline ends. CDR3 protein: CASSPKGPGELFF. The CDR3 DNA reads as TGTGCCAGTAGTCCTAAGGGTCCCGGGGAGCTGTTTTTT.

This clone was observed once. The CDR3 loop is CASRFTGEETQYF. The CDR3 nucleotides are TGCGCCAGCAGATTTACAGGGGAAGAGACCCAGTACTTC. The V call is TRBV5-1, the J call TRBJ2-5; 7 nucleotides line up with TRBD1. CDR1 is SGHRS and CDR2 is YFSETQ in the germline V gene. J gave up 3 bases and V 5 bases, and 4 bases lay outside the gene matches. The CDR3 extends over 13 amino acids. The variable domain in full, with the rest retrieved from reference TRBV5-1 and TRBJ2-5, is KAGVTQTPRYLIKTRGQQVTLSCSPISGHRSVSWYQQTPGQGLQFLFEYFSETQRNKGNFPGRFSGRQFSNSRSEMNVSTLELGDSALYLCASRFTGEETQYFGPGTRLLVL.

CDR3 nucleotide sequence: TGTGCCAGCAGTTATCACACCTACGAGCAGTACTTC. Protein: CASSYHTYEQYF. This chain connects TRBV6-5 to TRBJ2-7; D gene unclear. Germline V CDR1 and CDR2: MNHEY, SVGAGI. V dropped 3 bases and J dropped 2 bases, with 5 bases sitting between them. CDR3 length equals 12 residues.

The chain is built from TRBV7-9 and TRBJ2-5; 13 nucleotides line up with TRBD2. V lost 5 bases to trimming and J lost 1 base; unmatched junction nucleotides: 4. Germline V gene data show CDR1 as SEHNR and CDR2 as FQNEAQ (reference sequence). CDR3 length equals 16 residues. Written as DNA, the CDR3 is TGTGCCAGCAGCCTGGGGACTAGCGGGACCCAAGAGACCCAGTACTTC. As protein: CASSLGTSGTQETQYF.

This clone was recorded a few times. DNA of the CDR3: TGCGCCAGCAGAGAAGGACCCAGCTCCTACGAGCAGTACTTC. Protein sequence: CASREGPSSYEQYF. The chain has TRBV5-1 and TRBJ2-7, with D uncertain. This CDR3 spans 14 amino acids. Looked up from germline, CDR1 is SGHRS and CDR2 is YFSETQ. V was clipped by 5 bases and J by 0 bases, with 12 bases between them.

The chain combines TRBV5-1 with TRBJ2-1; 13 positions agree with TRBD2. CDR3 size: 20 residues. Germline V gene sequence: CDR1 SGHRS, CDR2 YFSETQ. The V and J ends lost 4 bases and 3 bases, in that order; junction bases with no gene match: 16. The CDR3 is CASSPSWTSGRLGSYNEQFF. CDR3 sequence (DNA): TGCGCCAGCAGCCCGAGCTGGACTAGCGGGAGACTCGGGAGCTACAATGAGCAGTTCTTC.

In its sample, this clone was seen once. This rearrangement joins TRBV7-9 to TRBJ1-6, with 9 nucleotides matching TRBD1. The germline V gene has CDR1 SEHNR and CDR2 FQNEAQ (reference sequence). Trimming removed 1 base from V and 10 bases from J; junction bases left unmatched: 14. This CDR3 contains 18 residues. The DNA of the CDR3 is TGTGCCAGCAGCTTAGTCGTCGGGACAGGGCCCAAAGGCTCACCCCTCCACTTT. Protein product: CASSLVVGTGPKGSPLHF.

The rearrangement links TRBV15 to TRBJ2-2; D might be TRBD1 (5 bases). Germline CDR1 is LNHNV and CDR2 is YYDKDF (reference sequence). The CDR3 is 17 amino acids. The V and J ends lost 3 bases and 6 bases respectively, with 20 bases between them. The CDR3 reads CATSSQKGHPLAGELFF. The CDR3 DNA reads TGTGCCACCAGCAGTCAGAAGGGGCACCCTTTGGCCGGGGAGCTGTTTTTT.

This clone was observed once. This rearrangement joins TRBV7-9 to TRBJ2-3; the D gene is possibly TRBD1 (5 bases). CDR1 and CDR2 from the germline V gene are SEHNR and FQNEAQ (reference sequence). The CDR3 is 15 amino acids. V was clipped by 2 bases and J by 0 bases, with 9 bases between them. The CDR3 region is CASSLKGISTDTQYF. The DNA for the CDR3 is TGTGCCAGCAGCTTAAAGGGGATTAGCACAGATACGCAGTATTTT.

The chain couples TRBV11-2 to TRBJ2-7; the match to TRBD2 covers 9 bases. CDR3 length: 15 amino acids. V dropped 2 bases and J dropped 4; count of bases not matched to a gene: 6. The germline CDR1 and CDR2 sequences are SGHAT and FQNNGV. CDR3 coding DNA: TGTGCCAGCAGCTTAATAGCGGGAGCGACGTACGAGCAGTACTTC. Encoded protein: CASSLIAGATYEQYF.